These 5 T cell receptor beta chains came from one sample sequenced in a study of molecular identifiers for immune sequencing clone quantification. MiXCR, applied by TCRdb to the PCR reads, yields one record per CDR3 protein. The sample has about 500,000 distinct CDR3 sequences, around a fifth seen once; the top ten hold under 0.85%. The sequenced sample consisted of naive CD8+ T cells from blood, with Jurkat cell RNA spiked in. Subset given: FACS-sorted CD8+CD4-CCR7+CD45RA+ naive T cells. These receptors were collected from a human donor in good health. Some libraries in this study had Jurkat cell RNA spiked in.

Worth noting for this clonotype: A read error is likely, as this CDR3 ends without the conserved phenylalanine or tryptophan. In nucleotides, the CDR3 is TGTGCCACCAGTGATTTGTCAGGGTATGACACCGGGGAGCTGTTTTGT. Translation gives CATSDLSGYDTGELFC. The V and J genes are TRBV24-1 and TRBJ2-2; tentatively, D is TRBD1 (5 bases). CDR1 is KGHDR and CDR2 is SFDVKD in the germline V gene. Trimming removed 0 bases at V and 3 bases at J, with 10 bases between. The CDR3 consists of 16 residues.

This clonotype came up once. The chain couples TRBV10-3 to TRBJ2-3; tentative D call: TRBD2 (6 bases). The germline gives CDR1 ENHRY, CDR2 SYGVKD. Trimming cost V 8 bases and J 4 bases, with 13 bases left between them. The CDR3 is 13 amino acids. CDR3 bases: TGTGCCATCTCTGGGGGACTCCCAGATACGCAGTATTTT. It specifies CAISGGLPDTQYF.

This rearrangement joins TRBV14 to TRBJ2-3; 10 positions match TRBD2. This CDR3 has 19 residues. The trim removed 0 bases at V and 0 bases at J, leaving 9 bases unmatched. In germline, CDR1 is SGHDN, CDR2 FVKESK. CDR3 loop: CASSQERGLAEVSTDTQYF. The DNA of the CDR3 is TGTGCCAGCAGCCAAGAAAGAGGACTAGCGGAAGTTAGCACAGATACGCAGTATTTT.

CDR3 protein: CASSQQGSYYEQYF. DNA for the CDR3: TGTGCCAGCAGCCAACAGGGGTCATACTACGAGCAGTACTTC. The V and J genes are TRBV27 and TRBJ2-7; 7 positions match TRBD1. Germline trimming cut 6 bases from V and 3 bases from J; bases unmatched to any gene: 8. There are 14 residues in the CDR3. From germline, CDR1 is MNHEY and CDR2 SMNVEV (reference sequence).

CDR3 DNA sequence: TGTGCCAGCGGACCACAGGGCTACGAGCAGTACTTC. It encodes CASGPQGYEQYF. The chain combines TRBV7-9 with TRBJ2-7; tentatively, D is TRBD1 (6 bases). The germline V gene has CDR1 SEHNR and CDR2 FQNEAQ (reference sequence). V lost 8 bases, J lost 3 bases, and 11 bases lay in between. This CDR3 region has 12 residues.